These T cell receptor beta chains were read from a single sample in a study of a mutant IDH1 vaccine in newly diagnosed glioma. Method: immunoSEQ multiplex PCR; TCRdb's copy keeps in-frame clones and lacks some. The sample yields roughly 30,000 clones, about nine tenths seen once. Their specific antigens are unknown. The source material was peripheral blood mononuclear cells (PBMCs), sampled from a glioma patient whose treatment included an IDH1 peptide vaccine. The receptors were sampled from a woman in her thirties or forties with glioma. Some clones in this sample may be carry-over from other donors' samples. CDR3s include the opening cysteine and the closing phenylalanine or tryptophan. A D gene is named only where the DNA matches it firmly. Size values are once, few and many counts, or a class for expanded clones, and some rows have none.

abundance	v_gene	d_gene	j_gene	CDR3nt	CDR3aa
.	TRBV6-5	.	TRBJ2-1	TGTGCCAGCACGGGCGGATACAATGAGCAGTTCTTC	CASTGGYNEQFF
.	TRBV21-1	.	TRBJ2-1	TGTGCCAGCAGCTATCCGAACCGGGGAGGGGAAGGATATGAGCAGTTCTTC	CASSYPNRGGEGYEQFF
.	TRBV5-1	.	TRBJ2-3	TGCGCCAGCAGCATGGCCAGCACAGATACGCAGTATTTT	CASSMASTDTQYF
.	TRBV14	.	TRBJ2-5	TGTGCCAGCAGCCAAGATTCGGAGGGGCGGTACCCGGGTCCGGACCAAGAGACCCAGTACTTC	CASSQDSEGRYPGPDQETQYF
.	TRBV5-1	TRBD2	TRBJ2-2	TGCGCCAGCAGCTTGGAGGGACTAGCGGGGAATATCGGGGAGCTGTTTTTT	CASSLEGLAGNIGELFF
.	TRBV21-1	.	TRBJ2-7	TGTGCCAGCAGCCTGGGGGGACAGGACTCCTACGAGCAGTACTTC	CASSLGGQDSYEQYF
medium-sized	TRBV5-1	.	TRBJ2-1	TGCGCCAGCAGCTTGGAGCAGGCGGCCTACAATGAGCAGTTCTTC	CASSLEQAAYNEQFF
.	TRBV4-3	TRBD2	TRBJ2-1	TGCGCCAGCAGCCGTAGCGGGGGGACGGGGGAGCAGTTCTTC	CASSRSGGTGEQFF
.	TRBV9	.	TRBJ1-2	TGTGCCAGCAGCGTAGATGAAGTGGTCTCCTATGGCTACACCTTC	CASSVDEVVSYGYTF
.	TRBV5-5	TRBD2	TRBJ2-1	TGTGCCAGCAGCTTGTTCTGGACTAGCGGATACAATGAGCAGTTCTTC	CASSLFWTSGYNEQFF
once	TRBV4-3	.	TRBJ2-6	TGCGCCAGCAGCCAAGATTGGGTAGGAGGGGCCTCCCCCTCTGGGGCCAACGTCCTGACTTTC	CASSQDWVGGASPSGANVLTF
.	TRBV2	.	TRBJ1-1	TGTGCCAGCAGAGATCCGGGAGGGATCACTGAAGCTTTCTTT	CASRDPGGITEAFF
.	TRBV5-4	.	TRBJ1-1	TGTGCCAGCAGCTTCGACGTGAACACTGAAGCTTTCTTT	CASSFDVNTEAFF
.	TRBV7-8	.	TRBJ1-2	TGTGCCAGCAGCTTAGGGGCAGGGGTGGGTGGCTACACCTTC	CASSLGAGVGGYTF
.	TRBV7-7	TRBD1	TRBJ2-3	TGTGCTAGCAGCCACGGACAGGGGAGCACAGATACGCAGTATTTT	CASSHGQGSTDTQYF
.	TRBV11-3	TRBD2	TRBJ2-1	TGTGCCAGCAGCTTTCGAGGAGGGGAGGGAAAGGATGAGCAGTTCTTC	CASSFRGGEGKDEQFF
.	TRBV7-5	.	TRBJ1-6	TGTGCCAGAAGCGCTCCCCGGGGGGTCTATAATTCACCCCTCCACTTT	CARSAPRGVYNSPLHF
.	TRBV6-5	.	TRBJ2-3	TGTGCCAGCTCTGACGGGGGAGCTAGCACAGATACGCAGTATTTT	CASSDGGASTDTQYF
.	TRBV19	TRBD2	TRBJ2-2	TGTGCCAGTAGTACTAGCGGGGGAACCGGGGAGCTGTTTTTT	CASSTSGGTGELFF
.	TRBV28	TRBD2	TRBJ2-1	TGTGCCAGCAGTTTATCCTCGTATCGGGGAGGGGATGAGCAGTTCTTC	CASSLSSYRGGDEQFF
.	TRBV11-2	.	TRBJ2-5	TGTGCCAGCAGCCTCGGGTTGGGAGGGGGGGGTCTCCAAGAGACCCAGTACTTC	CASSLGLGGGGLQETQYF
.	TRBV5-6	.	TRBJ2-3	TGTGCCAGCAGCCTTGGTTCCCCACCCGATACGCAGTATTTT	CASSLGSPPDTQYF
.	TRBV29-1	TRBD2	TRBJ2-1	TGCAGCGTTAAGGCGGGGGGGCCTTTGGATGAGCAGTTCTTC	CSVKAGGPLDEQFF
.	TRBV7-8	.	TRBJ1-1	TGTGCCAGCAGCTGGACCACAGGGTTGAACACTGAAGCTTTCTTT	CASSWTTGLNTEAFF
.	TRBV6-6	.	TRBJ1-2	TGTGCCAGCAGTGACATCGGGGTCGGTGGCTACACCTTC	CASSDIGVGGYTF
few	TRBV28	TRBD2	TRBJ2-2	TGTGCCAGCAGTTTATCTGGGGGAGGGCCCACCGGGGAGCTGTTTTTT	CASSLSGGGPTGELFF
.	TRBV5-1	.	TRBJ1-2	TGCGCCAGCAGCTTGGGCGGGGTCAACTATGGCTACACCTTC	CASSLGGVNYGYTF
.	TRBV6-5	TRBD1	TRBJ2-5	TGTGCCAGCAGTTACTTTACCGGGACAGGGGGGAAGACCCAGTACTTC	CASSYFTGTGGKTQYF
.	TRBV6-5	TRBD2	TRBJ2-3	TGTGCCAGCACGAGGCTAGCGGACACAGATACGCAGTATTTT	CASTRLADTDTQYF
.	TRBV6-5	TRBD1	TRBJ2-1	TGTGCCAGCAGACACCGACCGGGACAGGGGGATCAGCAGTTCTTC	CASRHRPGQGDQQFF
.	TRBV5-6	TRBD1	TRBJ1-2	TGTGCCAGCAGCTTGTTGGACAGGGCTTTCACAAACTATGGCTACACCTTC	CASSLLDRAFTNYGYTF
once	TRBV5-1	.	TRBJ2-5	TGCGCCAGCAGCTTGGTAGGGGTCCAAGAGACCCAGTACTTC	CASSLVGVQETQYF
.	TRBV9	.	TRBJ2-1	TGTGCCAGCACCCGGACAGCCAGTTGGGATGAGCAGTTCTTC	CASTRTASWDEQFF
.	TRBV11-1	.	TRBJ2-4	TGTGCCAGCAGCTTGATTACTAGCTCCAAAAACATTCAGTACTTC	CASSLITSSKNIQYF
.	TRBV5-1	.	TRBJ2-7	TGCGCCAGCAGCACAGGGTACGAGCAGTACTTC	CASSTGYEQYF
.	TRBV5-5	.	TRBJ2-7	TGTGCCAGCAGCCCAGGGGTGGGCGAGCAGTACTTC	CASSPGVGEQYF
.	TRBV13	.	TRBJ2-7	TGTGCCAGCAGCACCCGGGACGGCAGCTCCTACGAGCAGTACTTC	CASSTRDGSSYEQYF
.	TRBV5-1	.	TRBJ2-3	TGCGCCAGCAGCTTGGCCGAGGGTCCTCCACGTAATACGCAGTATTTT	CASSLAEGPPRNTQYF
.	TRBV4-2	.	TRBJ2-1	TGTGCCAGCAGCTGGCAGGGTGAGCAGTTCTTC	CASSWQGEQFF
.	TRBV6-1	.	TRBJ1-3	TGTGCCAGCAGTGACCGGGAAACCAACACCATATATTTT	CASSDRETNTIYF
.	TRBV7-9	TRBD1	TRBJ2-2	TGTGCCAGCAGCTCGATGACAGGGAGGAACACCGGGGAGCTGTTTTTT	CASSSMTGRNTGELFF
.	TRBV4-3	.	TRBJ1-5	TGCGCCAGCAGCCAGGAAGACAGCCAGCCCCAGCATTTT	CASSQEDSQPQHF
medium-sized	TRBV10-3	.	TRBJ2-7	TGTGCCGTGGTCGGGCAGTTCTACGAGCAGTACTTC	CAVVGQFYEQYF
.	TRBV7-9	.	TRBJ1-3	TGTGCCAGCAGCTCGGGATCATACACCATATATTTT	CASSSGSYTIYF
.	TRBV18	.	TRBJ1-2	TGTGCCAGCTCACCGGGGGAGTCGAACTATGGCTACACCTTC	CASSPGESNYGYTF
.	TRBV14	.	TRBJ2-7	TGTGCCAGCAGCCAAGATCTAAGCCCGGGATACTCCTACGAGCAGTACTTC	CASSQDLSPGYSYEQYF
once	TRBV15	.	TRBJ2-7	TGTGCCACCAGCAGAACTAACCGGGACACACCCTACGAGCAGTACTTC	CATSRTNRDTPYEQYF
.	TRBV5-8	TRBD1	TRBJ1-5	TGTGCCAGCAGCTTGCCAGGGGGCGGTCAGCCCCAGCATTTT	CASSLPGGGQPQHF
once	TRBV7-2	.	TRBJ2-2	TGTGCCAGCAGCCTCCCCCAGCCCGGGGAGCTGTTTTTT	CASSLPQPGELFF
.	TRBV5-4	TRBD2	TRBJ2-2	TGTGCCAGCAGCTCCAAGACTAGCGGGGGGAACACCGGGGAGCTGTTTTTT	CASSSKTSGGNTGELFF
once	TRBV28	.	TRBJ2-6	TGTGCCAGCAGGGAGGGGGCGCGCTCTGGGGCCAACGTCCTGACTTTC	CASREGARSGANVLTF
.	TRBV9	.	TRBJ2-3	TGTGCCAGCAGCGTAGCTGGGGGGATCCCGGCAGATACGCAGTATTTT	CASSVAGGIPADTQYF
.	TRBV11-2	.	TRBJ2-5	TGTGCCAGCAGCTTAGATAGGGAGACCCAGTACTTC	CASSLDRETQYF